This TCR beta chain derives from a study of shared clonotypes between healthy human individuals. General study findings and limits: Estimated richness was generally greater in naive than memory subsets.

The genomic DNA of each subset was split evenly across several immunoSEQ plates. Libraries were prepared by immunoSEQ multiplex PCR; TCRdb keeps only in-frame clonotypes and omits some of them. The sample has about 990,000 clones, around 78% seen once. This clone was seen repeatedly, ten times or more. Its antigen is unidentified. CDR1 is SGHTA and CDR2 is FQGNSA in the germline V gene. Trimming removed 2 bases from V and 7 bases from J, with 11 bases in between. The CDR3 covers 14 residues. The sequenced sample consisted of memory CD4+ T cells from PBMCs. Stated subset: CD45RA-negative fraction. The gene calls are TRBV7-2 and TRBJ2-2, with a tentative D call TRBD1 (7 bases). This TCR was sampled from a man between 18 and 29 years old in good health. Some clones in this sample may be carry-over from other donors' samples. The CDR3, as DNA: TGTGCCAGCAGCTTACCAGGGGGGATCGGGGAGCTGTTTTTT. It codes for CASSLPGGIGELFF.